This record concerns one T cell receptor beta chain sequence. The sample belongs to a study of blood T cell repertoires in COVID-19. Study-wide context: In each case, the material was cDNA or gDNA derived from T cells, B-cell-depleted T cells, or PBMCs.

In germline, CDR1 is MDHEN, CDR2 SYDVKM. The CDR3 is 14 amino acids. J gave up 9 bases and V 2 bases, and 3 bases lay outside the gene matches. Repertoires were generated with immunoSEQ multiplex PCR, while TCRdb's copy carries only in-frame clones and drops some. Of approximately 200,000 clones in the sample, roughly nine tenths were seen once. The material sequenced was PBMCs or T cells enriched from blood (not recorded which). The chain recombines TRBV28 with TRBJ1-6; 8 bases align to TRBD1. The source of this sequence is a woman aged 18-29 years in a cohort exposed to, infected with or recovered from COVID-19 (not recorded which). For the CDR3, the DNA is TGTGCCAGCAGTTTAGGGACAGGTCGTTCACCCCTCCACTTT. Translated: CASSLGTGRSPLHF.